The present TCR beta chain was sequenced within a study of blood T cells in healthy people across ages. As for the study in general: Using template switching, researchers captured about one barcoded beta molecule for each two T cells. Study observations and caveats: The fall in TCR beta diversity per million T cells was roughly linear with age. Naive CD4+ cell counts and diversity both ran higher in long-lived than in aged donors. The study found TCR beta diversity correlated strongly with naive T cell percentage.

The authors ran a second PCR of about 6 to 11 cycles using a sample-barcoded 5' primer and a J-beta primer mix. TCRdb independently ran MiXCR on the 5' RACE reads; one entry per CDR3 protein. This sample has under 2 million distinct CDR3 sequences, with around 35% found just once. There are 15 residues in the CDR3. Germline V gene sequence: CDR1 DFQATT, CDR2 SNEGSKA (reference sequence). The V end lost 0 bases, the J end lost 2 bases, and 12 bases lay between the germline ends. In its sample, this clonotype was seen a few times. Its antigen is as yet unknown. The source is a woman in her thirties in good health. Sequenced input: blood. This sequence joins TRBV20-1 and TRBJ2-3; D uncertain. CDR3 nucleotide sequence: TGCAGTGCTAGAGATACGGCGGAGAACACAGATACGCAGTATTTT. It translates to CSARDTAENTDTQYF.